The entry below describes one T cell receptor beta chain. The antigen is not known. These data are taken from a study of PD-1 blockade in classical Hodgkin lymphoma. Whole-study context: Patients had nivolumab dosed at 3 mg/kg, delivered intravenously every 2 weeks.

Germline trimming cut 7 bases from V and 3 bases from J; bases unmatched to any gene: 15. The CDR3 sequence is 17 residues long. Germline V lookup: CDR1 SEHNR, CDR2 FQNEAQ (reference sequence). Autologous stem cell transplantation was followed by relapse in every patient, and brentuximab vedotin exposure varied. The study, taken as a whole, reports: Any patient who commenced nivolumab under 1 year after ASCT was excluded.

Repertoires were generated with immunoSEQ multiplex PCR, while TCRdb's copy carries only in-frame clones and drops some. Of fewer than 70,000 clones listed, approximately 90% are singletons. The material was peripheral blood mononuclear cells (PBMCs), obtained before the second cycle of nivolumab. The source of this sequence is a human donor with classical Hodgkin lymphoma. The chain links TRBV7-9 to TRBJ1-3, with 7 bases aligning to TRBD1. In DNA form, the CDR3 reads TGTGCCAGCACCGCAGGGACAGTAGTGGGTTTTGGAAACACCATATATTTT. This gives the protein CASTAGTVVGFGNTIYF.